These 2 T cell receptor beta chains came from one sample sequenced in a study of T cells after yellow fever vaccination. TCRdb recomputed calls from the 5' RACE reads with MiXCR, one row per CDR3 protein. Among some 300,000 distinct CDR3 sequences, about 10% were seen once, and the ten largest hold 3.3%. The starting material was CD4+ T cells sorted from PBMCs, obtained 45 days after the yellow fever booster vaccination. The source of these receptors is a young man who received the YFV17D yellow fever vaccine.

This chain connects TRBV6-1 to TRBJ1-5; D uncertain. The CDR3 runs to 10 residues. The germline gives CDR1 MNHNS, CDR2 SASEGT. V was pared by 2 bases and J by 11 bases, with 4 bases between. The CDR3 DNA reads TGTGCCAGCAGTGAATCGACCCAGCATTTT. The encoded protein is CASSESTQHF.

This clonotype was seen at least ten times. The rearrangement joins TRBV27 to TRBJ2-1, with 9 bases lining up with TRBD1. The length of the CDR3 is 13 residues. Germline assignment: CDR1 MNHEY and CDR2 SMNVEV (reference sequence). V lost 3 bases and J lost 9; bases outside the gene matches: 3. The CDR3 loop reads CASSFTGGGEQFF. CDR3 coding DNA: TGTGCCAGCAGTTTCACAGGGGGCGGTGAGCAGTTCTTC.